This section outlines one T cell receptor beta chain sequence together with its context. Its antigen is not known. CDR3 size: 15 residues. V lost 0 bases, J lost 5 bases, and 11 bases lay in between. Germline V CDR1 and CDR2: LNHDA, SQIVND (reference sequence). This entry comes from a study of cytomegalovirus exposure and HLA in healthy donors. Study conclusions and caveats: Reports showed the classifier diagnosing cytomegalovirus status with high specificity and sensitivity.

PCR was performed using 60 Vbeta and 13 Jbeta primers. The assay was immunoSEQ multiplex PCR, and TCRdb's table has in-frame clones only and misses some. The sample data list some 60,000 clones. The chain recombines TRBV19 with TRBJ2-1; no reliable D call. The sequencing input was PBMCs. This TCR was sampled from a male donor in good health and CMV-seronegative. The CDR3 DNA sequence: TGTGCCAGTAGTATAGACGGCAGGCCCGACAATGAGCAGTTCTTC. It is translated as CASSIDGRPDNEQFF.